The clone carrying this TCR beta chain was found a few times. PBMCs came from more than 9.5 ml fresh peripheral blood. Amplified TCR beta CDR3 regions came from RNA transcripts. In the first-round RT-PCR of the TCR CDR3, the HTBI primer set was used. Using its own MiXCR run on the multiplex PCR reads, TCRdb lists one record per CDR3 protein. The sample lists roughly 700,000 distinct CDR3 sequences, about 35% seen once, with 31% in the top ten. The CDR3 extends over 14 amino acids. Trimming shortened V by 2 bases and J by 7 bases, and 12 bases separated the two germline ends. The germline CDR1 and CDR2 sequences are SGHRS and YFSETQ. This sample stems from a study of T cells in Graves' hyperthyroidism and ophthalmopathy.

The specimen was blood. The TCR comes from a middle-aged woman with Graves' hyperthyroidism. This chain joins TRBV5-1 and TRBJ2-2; weak D call: TRBD2 (6 bases). CDR3 bases: TGCGCCAGCAGCTTCAACGGGGGTCACGGGGAGCTGTTTTTT. It translates to CASSFNGGHGELFF.